The T cell receptor beta chain under discussion was sequenced for a study of vaccination and CD4 T cells after COVID-19 (dated 2022 in TCRdb). Regarding the complete study: Convalescent patients had a positive SARS-CoV-2 result on nasal swab PCR, and of these patients, about ten had mild disease and one had severe disease. The convalescent cohort included six males and four females, with two Hispanic individuals, seven Caucasians, two Asians and one multiracial person. Each participant got two doses of either the Pfizer-BioNTech BNT162b2 vaccine (n=8) or the Moderna mRNA-1273 vaccine (n=2). Post-COVID blood samples from convalescent patients were collected a median of 101 days after diagnosis, with a range of 35 to 161 days. Post-vaccine blood samples were taken a median of roughly 75 days after the second vaccine dose, with a range of 14 to 241 days. For stimulating the cultures, overlapping spike peptide pools were used, derived from SARS-CoV-2 as well as from the common cold coronaviruses HCoV-NL63, HCoV-OC43 and HCoV-229E. As controls, cultures received a CEFX viral epitope pool (the positive control), an HIV-1 Nef peptide pool (the negative control), or no peptide at all. In roughly nine COVID-19 convalescent patients and a few infection-naive healthy vaccine recipients, the spike-specific CD4+ TCR repertoire before mRNA vaccination was compared with the repertoire after mRNA vaccination. Overall results and qualifications from the work: Although the median number of SARS-CoV-2-reactive clonotypes went up from 20 to 25 after infection to approximately 40 after vaccination, the increase was not significant. Among the post-vaccine SARS-CoV-2-reactive clones in convalescent patients, a median approximately 90% showed up only after vaccination, which suggests vaccine-specific priming. The number of convalescent patients in the study was relatively small, and the study did not examine early timepoints following natural infection. Nearly all vaccine-specific clones in convalescent patients (304 of 307) were mono-reactive for SARS-CoV-2 spike rather than cross-reactive with common cold coronaviruses.

The treatment or condition label, as the study defines it: roughly nine-day PBMC culture with coronavirus spike peptide pools or control peptides (ViraFEST assay). The ViraFEST assay was used in the study, in which antigen-specific T cells were expanded with peptide pools and expanded clonotypes were subsequently identified by TCR sequencing. Positive SARS-CoV-2 PCR tests in the convalescent patients dated from March to December 2020, before Alpha, Beta and Delta variants emerged in the United States. Each well held around 2 million PBMCs cultured in IMDM containing around 5% human AB serum and 10 IU/ml IL-2, with around 9.2 ug/ml peptide pools added. On days 3 and 7, half of the culture medium was replaced with fresh IL-2-containing medium. After approximately 11 days of culture, CD4+ T cells were isolated by negative selection with the EasySep CD4+ T cell isolation kit. Ficoll-Paque Plus gradient centrifugation was used to isolate PBMCs from whole blood, and the isolated PBMCs were then either used fresh or cryopreserved at -140C. Culture conditions were generally each tested in triplicate wells.

V is clipped by 5 bases and J by 8 bases, and the sequence between their germline boundaries is 18 bases long. From the cysteine through the phenylalanine, the CDR3 covers 15 amino acids. Of all the DNA, just the CDR3 is kept, 45 bases in frame from base 1. From a lookup of the germline V gene, CDR1 and CDR2 are SGHAT and FQNNGV. Comments on this clonotype: Its antigen is currently not known. Qualities for individual bases were not recorded, and no much larger clone is one base off.

Libraries were made using PCR. At the Johns Hopkins FTIC core, DNA from the cultured CD4+ T cells underwent TCR sequencing with the Oncomine TCR Beta short-read assay. Genomic DNA was extracted from the cultured CD4+ T cells with the QIAamp micro DNA kit. The Oncomine TCR Beta libraries from cultured CD4+ T cells were pooled using unique dual indexes and then sequenced on an Illumina iSeq 100. The original pipeline was this. Non-productive sequences were removed, and CDR3s not starting with C, not ending with F or W, or shorter than 7 amino acids were discarded. The MANAFEST web application was used to identify antigen-specific clonotypes by comparing peptide-stimulated wells against reference wells and other culture wells. Positive clones required FDR below 0.05, an odds ratio above 5, and productive frequency above 0.1% in at least two of three replicate wells. Cross-reactive clonotypes were defined as significantly expanded in both SARS-CoV-2 spike wells and at least one common cold coronavirus spike condition. CDR3 homology was assessed with Levenshtein distances (stringdist) and unrooted phylogenetic trees (ape) in R version 3.6.1. In TCRdb, the public reads were trimmed at Q25 with fastp and aligned with MiXCR, with productive beta chains retained. For every CDR3 protein sequence, its rows merge into one entry that carries the most common genes and DNA. The V and J calls and clone size are TCRdb's, not the authors'. Within this sample are 15,000 to 25,000 distinct CDR3 sequences, with 55% of them counted one time only. The ten largest make up about 8.2% of the sample.

The specimen sequenced was CD4+ T cells from blood, cultured in vitro. The TCR comes from a human donor who had recovered from COVID-19. This receptor chain uses TRBV11-2 and TRBJ1-4; TRBD1 is a possible D gene, resting on 6 matching bases. CDR3 region: CASSPGAGGREKLFF. The nucleotide sequence is given as TGTGCCAGCAGCCCAGGGGCCGGGGGTAGGGAAAAACTGTTTTTT.